One and the same sample provided the 21 T cell receptor beta chains below, sequenced in a study of beta chain features in type 1 diabetes. The study reverse transcribed the entire isolated RNA, so it sequenced expressed TCRB transcripts. The assay was immunoSEQ multiplex PCR, and TCRdb's table has in-frame clones only and misses some. Of approximately 150,000 clones listed, about 10% are singletons. The sample was naive CD4+ T cells from blood. These receptors originate from a man between 18 and 35 years old in good health.

The chain employs TRBV11-2 and TRBJ1-6; possibly TRBD1 for D (5 bases). Germline values: CDR1 SGHAT, CDR2 FQNNGV. The length of the CDR3 is 13 residues. Deletions cut 6 bases from V and 11 bases from J, with 14 bases between. The CDR3 here is CASRMEGRTPLHF. CDR3 in DNA: TGTGCCAGCAGGATGGAGGGGAGGACACCCCTCCACTTT.

The V and J genes are TRBV4-3 and TRBJ2-5, with 12 bases lining up with TRBD2. Germline CDR1 reads LGHNA; CDR2 reads YSLEER. Trimming at V came to 3 bases and at J to 5 bases, leaving 7 bases not matched to a gene. The CDR3 is made up of 16 amino acids. This CDR3 is CASSHPRTSGEETQYF. CDR3 nucleotides: TGCGCCAGCAGCCATCCCCGGACTAGCGGGGAGGAGACCCAGTACTTC.

The chain has TRBV4-1 and TRBJ1-2; 10 bases map to TRBD1. The CDR3 totals 17 residues. Losses at the gene ends were 1 base for V and 4 bases for J; bases not matched to a gene: 9. The germline V gene has CDR1 MGHRA and CDR2 YSYEKL. Here the CDR3 DNA reads TGCGCCAGCAGCCAAGGGAGAATGGACAGGGGGGTCTATGGCTACACCTTC. Its translation: CASSQGRMDRGVYGYTF.

This chain joins TRBV30 and TRBJ1-4; 7 nucleotides match TRBD1. J gave up 8 bases and V 0 bases, and 6 bases lay outside the gene matches. Germline V lookup: CDR1 GTSNPN, CDR2 SVGIG (reference sequence). The CDR3 is made up of 14 amino acids. DNA for the CDR3: TGTGCCTGGAGTGTATTAGGGGGCAGGGAAAAACTGTTTTTT. Translated: CAWSVLGGREKLFF.

There are a few counts of this clone. The rearrangement joins TRBV7-3 to TRBJ2-7; tentatively, D is TRBD2 (6 bases). CDR1 is SGHTA, CDR2 FQGTGA, per germline. The V end was cut by 3 bases, the J end by 6 bases, with 9 bases between. This CDR3 is built from 12 residues. CDR3 region: CASSFSGGEQYF. CDR3 in DNA: TGTGCCAGCAGCTTCTCCGGGGGCGAGCAGTACTTC.

The chain has TRBV2 and TRBJ1-3; tentative D call: TRBD1 (5 bases). This CDR3 spans 15 amino acids. Trimming removed 2 bases at V and 2 bases at J, with 10 bases between. Germline V gene data show CDR1 as SNHLY and CDR2 as FYNNEI. Here the CDR3 DNA reads TGTGCCAGCAGTGAACAGGGTAGAGCTGGAAACACCATATATTTT. Amino acid sequence: CASSEQGRAGNTIYF.

The chain combines TRBV12-5 with TRBJ2-3, with D tentatively TRBD2 (6 bases). Germline V gene lookup returns CDR1 LGHNT and CDR2 FRNRAP. The V end lost 7 bases, the J end lost 3 bases, and 17 bases lay between the germline ends. CDR3 length: 15 amino acids. The CDR3 coding sequence is TGTGCTAGTGCCCGAGGCGGGGCCGGGACAGATACGCAGTATTTT. This codes for CASARGGAGTDTQYF.

This clone occurred a few times. The V and J genes are TRBV6-5 and TRBJ1-1; TRBD1 matches at 8 bases. CDR1 and CDR2 from the germline V gene are MNHEY and SVGAGI. The CDR3 runs to 13 residues. Trimming removed 6 bases from V and 4 bases from J; junction bases left unmatched: 4. The CDR3 DNA is TGTGCCAGCAGCAGCACAGGGGGCACTGAAGCTTTCTTT. It specifies CASSSTGGTEAFF.

This clone was observed a few times. The V call is TRBV5-4, the J call TRBJ2-5; D unresolved. Trimming stripped 0 bases from V and 5 bases from J, with 5 bases between. Germline CDR1 reads SGHNT; CDR2 reads YYREEE (reference sequence). The CDR3 is 12 residues long. The CDR3 spells CASSLDSETQYF. For the CDR3, the DNA is TGTGCCAGCAGCTTGGACAGTGAGACCCAGTACTTC.

This clone has a handful of counts. The genes are TRBV21-1 and TRBJ2-7; the DNA was not used to check the table's D call, TRBD2. TRBV21-1 is a known pseudogene. This CDR3 spans 12 amino acids. CDR3 nucleotides: TGTGCCAGCAGCGGCACTAGTAACGAGCAGTACTTC. It specifies CASSGTSNEQYF.

The J gene is TRBJ1-5, the V gene TRBV19; TRBD1 matches at 8 bases. Germline assignment: CDR1 LNHDA and CDR2 SQIVND (reference sequence). Germline trimming cut 10 bases from V and 2 bases from J; bases unmatched to any gene: 4. The CDR3 totals 13 residues. The CDR3 protein is CATGQGGNQPQHF. CDR3 DNA sequence: TGTGCCACCGGACAGGGTGGCAATCAGCCCCAGCATTTT.

The V call is TRBV28, the J call TRBJ1-3; TRBD1 aligns across 7 bases. Germline V gene sequence: CDR1 MDHEN, CDR2 SYDVKM. The junction had 6 bases not matched to a gene; V was cut back by 6 bases and J by 4 bases. This CDR3 spans 14 amino acids. CDR3: CASSIRGSGNTIYF. The CDR3 region has the DNA TGTGCCAGCAGCATCAGGGGGTCGGGAAACACCATATATTTT.

The chain links TRBV28 to TRBJ2-3, with TRBD2 identical over 11 bases. Per germline, CDR1 MDHEN and CDR2 SYDVKM. The V gene end was trimmed by 5 bases and the J gene end by 4 bases; junction bases not matched to a gene: 14. This CDR3 region has 18 residues. CDR3 loop: CASSTGLAGGKLADTQYF. The CDR3 DNA sequence: TGTGCCAGCAGTACGGGGCTAGCGGGGGGCAAGCTTGCAGATACGCAGTATTTT. The full variable domain, completed using reference TRBV28 and TRBJ2-3, is DVKVTQSSRYLVKRTGEKVFLECVQDMDHENMFWYRQDPGLGLRLIYFSYDVKMKEKGDIPEGYSVSREKKERFSLILESASTNQTSMYLCASSTGLAGGKLADTQYFGPGTRLTVL.

The genes are TRBV30 and TRBJ1-1; tentatively, D is TRBD1 (5 bases). Trimming pared 4 bases from V and 6 bases from J, leaving 9 bases between. The CDR3 is 11 amino acids. Germline loops: CDR1 GTSNPN, CDR2 SVGIG (reference sequence). This chain's CDR3 is CAWTTGAEAFF. The DNA of the CDR3 is TGTGCCTGGACCACGGGGGCTGAAGCTTTCTTT.

The chain is built from TRBV4-3 and TRBJ2-7; 10 bases match TRBD1. This CDR3 is built from 16 residues. After removal of 0 bases from V and 5 bases from J, the junction contained 7 bases not matched to a gene. Germline CDR1 and CDR2: LGHNA and YSLEER. The CDR3 nucleotides read TGCGCCAGCAGCCAAGATTGGGACAGGGGACACGACGAGCAGTACTTC. It encodes CASSQDWDRGHDEQYF.

This clone was counted only a few times. The V gene is TRBV9, the J gene TRBJ2-3; D may be TRBD2 (5 bases). Germline assignment: CDR1 SGDLS and CDR2 YYNGEE. V was trimmed by 0 bases and J by 2 bases, leaving 10 bases between them. CDR3 length: 15 amino acids. CDR3 coding DNA: TGTGCCAGCAGCGTAGTGGAGCGGATCACAGATACGCAGTATTTT. Protein: CASSVVERITDTQYF.

This clone came up a few times. The genes are TRBV7-2 and TRBJ2-2; D possibly corresponds to TRBD2 (5 bases). V lost 5 bases to trimming and J lost 4 bases, with 11 bases between them. Germline lookup yields CDR1 SGHTA and CDR2 FQGNSA. This CDR3 comprises 14 residues. The CDR3 nucleotides are TGTGCCAGCAGCCAAGATCGGGGCACCGGGGAGCTGTTTTTT. Translating gives CASSQDRGTGELFF.

This rearrangement joins TRBV6-5 to TRBJ2-5; 7 nucleotides agree with TRBD1. The CDR3 consists of 13 residues. The germline V gene has CDR1 MNHEY and CDR2 SVGAGI. Unmatched junction bases numbered 4, after V lost 5 bases and J lost 4 bases. CDR3 loop: CASSPTGRETQYF. The CDR3 region has the DNA TGTGCCAGCAGTCCGACAGGGAGAGAGACCCAGTACTTC.

This clone showed up just a few times. J is TRBJ1-4 and V is TRBV25-1; TRBD1 aligns across 10 bases. The CDR3 covers 17 residues. The V segment lost 1 base and the J segment 6 bases; nucleotides outside the gene matches: 8. Germline V CDR1 and CDR2: MGHDK, SYGVNS. The CDR3 sequence is CASSESPRQGADEKLFF. CDR3 sequence (DNA): TGTGCCAGCAGTGAATCCCCCAGACAGGGGGCGGATGAAAAACTGTTTTTT. The full variable domain, rest sourced from reference TRBV25-1 and TRBJ1-4, is EADIYQTPRYLVIGTGKKITLECSQTMGHDKMYWYQQDPGMELHLIHYSYGVNSTEKGDLSSESTVSRIRTEHFPLTLESARPSHTSQYLCASSESPRQGADEKLFFGSGTQLSVL.

This clone was counted a few times. The genes are TRBV27 and TRBJ1-2, with D hard to call. Trimming cost V 2 bases and J 5 bases, with 18 bases left between them. The CDR3 spans 16 residues. Germline CDR1 and CDR2: MNHEY and SMNVEV (reference sequence). The CDR3 spells CASSLKPETEGYGYTF. In DNA form, the CDR3 reads TGTGCCAGCAGTTTAAAACCAGAGACGGAGGGATATGGCTACACCTTC.

This clone occurred a few times. The chain is built from TRBV11-3 and TRBJ2-7; D ambiguous. V dropped 5 bases and J dropped 0 bases, with 5 bases sitting between them. The CDR3 totals 12 residues. Germline V gene data show CDR1 as SGHNT and CDR2 as YENEEA. CDR3 coding DNA: TGTGCCAGCAGCGCTAACTCCTACGAGCAGTACTTC. This translates into CASSANSYEQYF.